This T cell receptor (beta chain) originates from a study of blood T cell repertoires in COVID-19. As for the study in general: Samples came from the United States, Italy and Spain, spanning acute and convalescent COVID-19. Nucleic acid was either cDNA or gDNA, and it came from T cells, B-cell-depleted T cells, or PBMCs.

As processed by the authors: Reference gene primer amplification in the assay estimated nucleated cell counts. The method was immunoSEQ multiplex PCR; TCRdb's version includes in-frame clones alone and lacks a portion of them. The V and J calls and the clone size are those of that table, but D and trimming were determined from the DNA. This sample has fewer than 350,000 clones, with roughly 89% found just once. Enrolled during active infection, Seattle patients were then followed longitudinally. The length of the CDR3 is 17 residues. V lost 5 bases, J lost 1 base, and 10 bases stayed unmatched. CDR1 SEHNR and CDR2 FQNEAQ come from the germline V gene (reference sequence).

This sequence was found in a man aged 25 to 45 with COVID-19, enrolled during active disease. The sequenced material came from peripheral blood. V is TRBV7-9 and J is TRBJ2-1; 8 bases are shared with TRBD1. CDR3 loop: CASSRDRRLNSYNEQFF. The CDR3 nucleotides read TGTGCCAGCAGCCGGGACAGGCGACTTAATTCCTACAATGAGCAGTTCTTC.